This T cell receptor beta chain was profiled in a study of cytomegalovirus exposure and HLA in healthy donors. Germline assignment: CDR1 LNHNV and CDR2 YYDKDF (reference sequence). Trimming took 1 base from V and 2 from J, leaving 9 bases between them. The CDR3 covers 14 residues. This PCR relied on a set of 60 Vbeta primers and 13 Jbeta primers. Profiling relied on immunoSEQ multiplex PCR, and the TCRdb table lists in-frame clones only, not all of them. The sample has roughly 200,000 clones, roughly 80% seen once. The donors comprised healthy bone marrow donors. The sample comprised PBMCs. This receptor was identified in a man under 40 in good health and CMV-seronegative. The chain joins TRBV15 to TRBJ2-7; D perhaps matches TRBD1 (6 bases). The CDR3 loop reads CATSRGTGPYEQYF. The CDR3 DNA follows: TGTGCCACCAGCAGAGGCACAGGGCCCTACGAGCAGTACTTC.